These T cell receptor beta chains were read from a single sample in a study of response to subunit inactivated influenza vaccine. TCRdb re-derived calls from the RT-PCR reads in MiXCR, one entry per CDR3 protein. This sample has approximately 700,000 distinct CDR3 sequences, with about a sixth found just once. Sequenced material: PBMCs from blood, taken roughly 13 days after vaccination. Receptor source: a man aged 45-65 years who received an inactivated influenza vaccine. The CDR3 runs from the conserved cysteine through the conserved F or W. A D gene is named only where the DNA matches it firmly. Expanded clones get a size class; other rows say once, few or many, or leave the size out.

clone size	V gene	D gene	J gene	CDR3 protein	CDR3 DNA
NA	TRBV11-2	TRBD1	TRBJ1-1	CASSAFADRVDTEAFF	TGTGCCAGCAGCGCTTTCGCGGACAGGGTGGACACTGAAGCTTTCTTT
NA	TRBV9	NA	TRBJ1-5	CASSVAPGANQPQHF	TGTGCCAGCAGCGTAGCTCCAGGAGCGAATCAGCCCCAGCATTTT
many	TRBV24-1	NA	TRBJ2-3	CATSDLSDTQYF	TGTGCCACCAGTGATTTGTCTGATACGCAGTATTTT
few	TRBV12-3/TRBV12-4	NA	TRBJ1-3	CASSGSFSGNTIYF	TGTGCCAGCAGTGGGAGCTTCTCTGGAAACACCATATATTTT
NA	TRBV12-3/TRBV12-4	NA	TRBJ2-1	CASSSDWGVSSYNEQFF	TGTGCCAGCAGTTCAGATTGGGGGGTTTCCTCCTACAATGAGCAGTTCTTC
NA	TRBV12-3/TRBV12-4	NA	TRBJ2-2	CASSTSLGRANTGELFF	TGTGCCAGCAGTACCTCCTTGGGAAGGGCGAACACCGGGGAGCTGTTTTTT
few	TRBV15	TRBD2	TRBJ2-1	CATSRDLSGSSYNEQFF	TGTGCCACCAGCAGAGATTTGAGCGGGAGCTCCTACAATGAGCAGTTCTTC
NA	TRBV5-1	NA	TRBJ2-5	CASSLEAGGETQYF	TGCGCCAGCAGCTTGGAGGCAGGTGGAGAGACCCAGTACTTC
NA	TRBV10-3	TRBD2	TRBJ2-7	CAISGTSGRHSYEQYF	TGTGCCATCTCCGGGACTAGCGGGAGACACTCCTACGAGCAGTACTTC
NA	TRBV12-3/TRBV12-4	TRBD2	TRBJ2-1	CASSMGTAGGYEQFF	TGTGCCAGCAGCATGGGGACGGCCGGGGGGTATGAGCAGTTCTTC
NA	TRBV4-2	NA	TRBJ2-7	CASSMESYGYEQYF	TGTGCCAGCAGCATGGAGTCCTACGGCTACGAGCAGTACTTC
many	TRBV5-1	NA	TRBJ2-7	CASSLSWTAATYEQYF	TGCGCCAGCAGCTTGAGCTGGACCGCAGCAACCTACGAGCAGTACTTC